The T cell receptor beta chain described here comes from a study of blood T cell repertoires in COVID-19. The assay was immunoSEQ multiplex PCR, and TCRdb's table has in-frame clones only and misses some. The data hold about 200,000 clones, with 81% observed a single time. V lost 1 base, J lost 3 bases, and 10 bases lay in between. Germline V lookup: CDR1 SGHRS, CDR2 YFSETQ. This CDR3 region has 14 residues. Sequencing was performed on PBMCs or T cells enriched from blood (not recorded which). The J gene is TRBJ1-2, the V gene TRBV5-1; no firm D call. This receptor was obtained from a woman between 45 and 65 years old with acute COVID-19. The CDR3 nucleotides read TGCGCCAGCAGCTTGAGTTTTACAGACTATGGCTACACCTTC. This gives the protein CASSLSFTDYGYTF.